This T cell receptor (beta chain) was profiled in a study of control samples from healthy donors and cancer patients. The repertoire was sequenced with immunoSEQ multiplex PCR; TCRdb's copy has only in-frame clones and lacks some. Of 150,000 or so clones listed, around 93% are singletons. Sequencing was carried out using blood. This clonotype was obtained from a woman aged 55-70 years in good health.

The CDR3 DNA sequence: TGTGCCTGGAGTGTACCGGGTTCACCCCTCCACTTT. Translation gives CAWSVPGSPLHF. This chain connects TRBV30 to TRBJ1-6; D gene unclear. CDR3 length equals 12 residues. Trimming removed 0 bases from V and 9 bases from J, with 6 bases in between. Per the germline V gene, CDR1 is GTSNPN and CDR2 is SVGIG (reference sequence).